This T cell receptor (beta chain) was sequenced for a study of blood T cell repertoires in COVID-19. Study in general: Samples representing acute and convalescent COVID-19 were sourced from the United States, Italy and Spain. PBMCs, B-cell-depleted T cells, or T cells provided the cDNA or gDNA that made up the material.

Original analysis: Nucleated cell number was recorded as an estimate derived from reference gene primer amplification. Using immunoSEQ multiplex PCR, the repertoire was profiled, and TCRdb retains in-frame clones only, with some absent. The D gene and trimming were derived from the DNA, and the V and J assignments and clone size from that table. The sample shows some 48,000 clones, about 86% of them seen only once. The CDR3 spans 16 residues. Germline CDR1 reads SGHTA; CDR2 reads FQGNSA. Trimming pared 5 bases from V and 1 base from J, leaving 14 bases between. This clone was found once. The V call is TRBV7-2, the J call TRBJ2-2; D is perhaps TRBD2 (6 bases). The sample was peripheral blood. This TCR was sampled from a human donor in a cohort sampled during active COVID-19. CDR3 bases: TGTGCCAGCAGCAAGAGGCCCGGGGGGAACACCGGGGAGCTGTTTTTT. It yields the protein CASSKRPGGNTGELFF.